The next 5 T cell receptor beta chains were all read from a single sample in a study of T cell responses to AZD1222 COVID-19 vaccine. TCRdb's table, derived via immunoSEQ multiplex PCR, lists solely in-frame clones and lacks some. Among under 85,000 clones, approximately 91% were seen once, and the ten largest hold roughly a tenth. Specimen: peripheral blood, collected on day 0 of AZD1222 vaccination. The receptors were gathered from an adult in good health.

The chain recombines TRBV4-1 with TRBJ2-3; D ambiguous. V was clipped by 2 bases and J by 3 bases, with 12 bases between them. CDR1 is MGHRA, CDR2 YSYEKL, per germline. The CDR3 has 15 amino acids. CDR3 residues: CASSQRVVGTDTQYF. CDR3 in DNA: TGCGCCAGCAGCCAAAGGGTGGTCGGGACAGATACGCAGTATTTT.

The chain couples TRBV19 to TRBJ1-5, with a possible D match to TRBD1 (5 bases). The CDR3 spans 15 residues. CDR1 is LNHDA and CDR2 is SQIVND in the germline V gene (reference sequence). V lost 3 bases, J lost 9 bases, and 18 bases lay in between. Here the CDR3 DNA reads TGTGCCAGTAGTATGGGGGGGGACTACACGGCGCCCCAGCATTTT. This encodes CASSMGGDYTAPQHF.

This sequence joins TRBV6-5 and TRBJ2-1, with 10 nucleotides matching TRBD1. CDR1 MNHEY and CDR2 SVGAGI come from the germline V gene. Losses at the gene ends were 2 bases for V and 6 bases for J; bases not matched to a gene: 1. This CDR3 comprises 14 residues. CDR3 protein: CASSYGDRGNEQFF. CDR3 nucleotide sequence: TGTGCCAGCAGTTACGGGGACAGGGGCAATGAGCAGTTCTTC.

CDR3 sequence reads: CASSLASGTTSSYEQYF. Here the CDR3 DNA reads TGCGCCAGCAGCTTGGCTAGCGGGACCACAAGCTCCTACGAGCAGTACTTC. The rearrangement joins TRBV5-1 to TRBJ2-7, with 9 bases that match TRBD2. The CDR3 is made up of 17 amino acids. CDR1 is SGHRS and CDR2 is YFSETQ in the germline V gene. With 0 bases clipped from V and 0 bases from J, the junction kept 7 bases outside the gene matches.

This chain connects TRBV9 to TRBJ1-2, with a possible D match to TRBD1 (5 bases). Deletions cut 3 bases from V and 3 bases from J, with 21 bases between. This CDR3 spans 17 amino acids. Germline CDR1 is SGDLS and CDR2 is YYNGEE. The CDR3 nucleotides are TGTGCCAGCAGCGCCCGATCTTTGGGGGTTGGGTACTATGGCTACACCTTC. Encoded protein: CASSARSLGVGYYGYTF.